This T cell receptor beta chain is from a study of blood T cell repertoires in COVID-19. The wider study: The cDNA or gDNA used as material had been derived from T cells, B-cell-depleted T cells, or PBMCs.

As handled by the study authors: Amplifying reference gene primers gave estimates of nucleated cell counts. Measured with immunoSEQ multiplex PCR; TCRdb has only the in-frame clones, and not every one. That table gives V, J and clone size, and the DNA gave D and trimming. The sample has about 370,000 clones; 89% are singletons. CDR1 LGHDT and CDR2 YNNKEL come from the germline V gene (reference sequence). This CDR3 is 18 amino acids long. The V gene lost 4 bases and the J gene lost 5 bases, with 25 bases spanning the gap. Recruitment covered 20 to 25 US areas and drew participants whose ages spanned about 18 to 100 years.

This sequence joins TRBV3-1 (or the pseudogene TRBV3-2) and TRBJ2-3, with D perhaps matching TRBD2 (6 bases). Sequencing was performed on PBMCs or T cells enriched from blood (not recorded which). The sequence derives from a woman younger than 45 who had recovered from COVID-19. Written as DNA, the CDR3 is TGTGCCAGCAGCCGCGAACAGGACTTGACGGGGGAAGGAGATACGCAGTATTTT. It is translated as CASSREQDLTGEGDTQYF.